This is a list of T cell receptor beta chains from one sample in a study of T-cell memory formation after mild COVID-19. A single record per CDR3 protein comes from TCRdb applying MiXCR to the 5' RACE reads. The data contain about 400,000 distinct CDR3 sequences, 20% to 30% of them singletons. Sequenced sample: PBMCs or a T cell subset sorted from them (not recorded which). The receptor set was obtained from an adult woman who had mild COVID-19 (a few samples of this study predate the infection). Cell type and time point are not known. Both conserved end residues are part of each CDR3. D genes are given only for firm matches. Only part of the rows carry a size: once, few, many, or a class if the clone is expanded.

clone_size	d_call	v_call	j_call	cdr3_nt	cdr3_aa
NA	NA	TRBV5-1	TRBJ2-1	TGCGCCAGCAGCTTGGTGTCGCGGGGAGACCACTACAATGAGCAGTTCTTC	CASSLVSRGDHYNEQFF
NA	NA	TRBV5-5	TRBJ2-4	TGTGCCAGCAGCTCCCCCGACACACCAAACATTCAGTACTTC	CASSSPDTPNIQYF
NA	TRBD2	TRBV7-6	TRBJ2-7	TGTGCCAGCAGCTTGGTAGGGACTAGCGGATCCTACGAGCAGTACTTC	CASSLVGTSGSYEQYF
few	TRBD1	TRBV5-1	TRBJ1-1	TGCGCCAGCAGCTTGGCCGGGACAGTACCGTACACTGAAGCTTTCTTT	CASSLAGTVPYTEAFF
NA	NA	TRBV5-1	TRBJ2-1	TGCGCCAGCAGAAATACAGCCCCCTTGGGGCGGGACAATGAGCAGTTCTTC	CASRNTAPLGRDNEQFF
NA	NA	TRBV24-1	TRBJ1-5	TGTGCCACCAGTGATGCGGGACACAGTATGTCGGCCCAGCATTTT	CATSDAGHSMSAQHF
few	NA	TRBV4-1	TRBJ1-4	TGCGCCAGCAGCCAAGATGTGGGGGCAACTAATGAAAAACTGTTTTTT	CASSQDVGATNEKLFF
NA	NA	TRBV7-9	TRBJ1-4	TGTGCCAGCAGCTTTTTGTTGGACAGTTACAATGAAAAACTGTTTTTT	CASSFLLDSYNEKLFF
few	NA	TRBV7-9	TRBJ2-1	TGTGCCAGCAGGGATGGATTATCCTCCTACAATGAGCAGTTCTTC	CASRDGLSSYNEQFF
NA	NA	TRBV7-8	TRBJ2-7	TGTGCCAGCAGCTGGACATCTTCCTACGAGCAGTACTTC	CASSWTSSYEQYF
NA	TRBD1	TRBV3-1	TRBJ2-1	TGTGCCAGCAGCCAGGACAGGCACATAGACAATGAGCAGTTCTTC	CASSQDRHIDNEQFF
once	NA	TRBV7-8	TRBJ1-1	TGTGCCAGCAGCTTAGTTCCAGGGGAGGCGACTGAAGCTTTCTTT	CASSLVPGEATEAFF
NA	NA	TRBV5-4	TRBJ2-4	TGTGCCAGCAGCGTGGGGGGTAAAAACATTCAGTACTTC	CASSVGGKNIQYF
NA	NA	TRBV5-6	TRBJ2-7	TGTGCCAGCAGCTTGAGTCGCAGGGTGGAACCCTACGAGCAGTACTTC	CASSLSRRVEPYEQYF
NA	TRBD1	TRBV28	TRBJ2-7	TGTGCCAGCAGTCTCATACAGGGGCCAACCTACGAGCAGTACTTC	CASSLIQGPTYEQYF
NA	NA	TRBV7-3	TRBJ1-2	TGTGCCAGCAGCAAACTACCGGGCGGAACTGGCTACACCTTC	CASSKLPGGTGYTF
NA	NA	TRBV4-1	TRBJ2-1	TGCGCCAGCAGCCAAGATCCTGATCTCGGGCAGTTCTTC	CASSQDPDLGQFF
NA	NA	TRBV5-1	TRBJ2-7	TGCGCCAGCAGCTTGTCGGGGGGCAGGCAGGAAGAGCAGTACTTC	CASSLSGGRQEEQYF
few	NA	TRBV6-6	TRBJ2-3	TGTGCCAGCAGAGGGGACTGGTATGATACGCAGTATTTT	CASRGDWYDTQYF
NA	NA	TRBV6-1	TRBJ2-1	TGTGCCAGCACTGGGGGAGATCGTTACAATGAGCAGTTCTTC	CASTGGDRYNEQFF
NA	TRBD2	TRBV23-1	TRBJ2-5	TGCGCCAGCAGTATTCGCGGGGGGACGCAAGAGACCCAGTACTTC	CASSIRGGTQETQYF
NA	NA	TRBV30	TRBJ2-4	TGTGCCTGGAGTGTAGGTTTGGCCGGGTTGGGGAAAAACATTCAGTACTTC	CAWSVGLAGLGKNIQYF
few	TRBD1	TRBV10-3	TRBJ1-6	TGTGCCATCAGAGGGACAGGTGAAGGATCACCCCTCCACTTT	CAIRGTGEGSPLHF
few	TRBD1	TRBV3-1	TRBJ2-1	TGTGCCAGCAGCCAGGTCGGGGACAGGCAGTTCTTC	CASSQVGDRQFF
few	TRBD1	TRBV28	TRBJ2-1	TGTGCCAGCAGTTTATTATGGACAGGGGCGTATGAGCAGTTCTTC	CASSLLWTGAYEQFF
NA	TRBD1	TRBV6-4	TRBJ2-2	TGTGCCAGCGCTACCGGGACAGGGGAGACCGGGGAGCTGTTTTTT	CASATGTGETGELFF
NA	TRBD1	TRBV5-4	TRBJ2-2	TGTGCCAGCAGCTTGGACAGGGGGCTGACCGGGGAGCTGTTTTTT	CASSLDRGLTGELFF
NA	TRBD1	TRBV6-5	TRBJ1-2	TGTGCCAGCAGTCGACAGGGGACGGGCGGCTACACCTTC	CASSRQGTGGYTF
NA	NA	TRBV29-1	TRBJ2-2	TGCAGCGTTGAGGTGGTTAGGGCCACCGGGGAGCTGTTTTTT	CSVEVVRATGELFF
few	NA	TRBV6-5	TRBJ1-2	TGTGCCAGCGGGTCTGCCCCAGGGAAGTATGGCTACACCTTC	CASGSAPGKYGYTF
NA	NA	TRBV12-3/TRBV12-4	TRBJ1-5	TGTGCCAGCAGTTCATCAGCTTACAATCAGCCCCAGCATTTT	CASSSSAYNQPQHF
few	NA	TRBV7-2	TRBJ1-2	TGTGCCAGCAGCTCGACCGCGGGGTATGGCTACACCTTC	CASSSTAGYGYTF
NA	NA	TRBV6-4	TRBJ2-3	TGTGCCAGCAGTGACAGCCCGACAGATACGCAGTATTTT	CASSDSPTDTQYF
few	NA	TRBV7-2	TRBJ2-3	TGTGCCAGCAGCTTAGACAGGGCAGGGGATACGCAGTATTTT	CASSLDRAGDTQYF
NA	TRBD1	TRBV7-2	TRBJ1-5	TGTGCCAGCAGCTCGCCAGGGGGGTTACATAGCAATCAGCCCCAGCATTTT	CASSSPGGLHSNQPQHF
few	NA	TRBV4-1	TRBJ2-6	TGCGCCAGCAGCCCACAGTCTGGGGCCAACGTCCTGACTTTC	CASSPQSGANVLTF
NA	NA	TRBV7-3	TRBJ2-3	TGTGCCAGCAGCTTACCACCCTCCGGGGCGCAGTATTTT	CASSLPPSGAQYF
NA	TRBD2	TRBV7-6	TRBJ2-2	TGTGCCAGCAGCCATGGGCCTAGCGGGAGGGCCTCGAACACCGGGGAGCTGTTTTTT	CASSHGPSGRASNTGELFF
few	NA	TRBV4-2	TRBJ1-1	TGTGCCAGCAGCCAAGCCCAAGGGGGACAAAAATATAGGAACACTGAAGCTTTCTTT	CASSQAQGGQKYRNTEAFF
NA	NA	TRBV9	TRBJ2-5	TGTGCCAGCAGCCTCGGGGTCCCTGAAGAGACCCAGTACTTC	CASSLGVPEETQYF
NA	NA	TRBV30	TRBJ1-2	TGTGCCTGGAGTATGGGGGGCGGCTACACCTTC	CAWSMGGGYTF
NA	TRBD2	TRBV6-5	TRBJ2-1	TGTGCCAGCAGTTACTTAGGACTAGCGAGTAATGAGCAGTTCTTC	CASSYLGLASNEQFF
NA	TRBD1	TRBV7-9	TRBJ2-1	TGTGCCAGCAGCCCGAGGGACAGGGGGAATGAGCAGTTCTTC	CASSPRDRGNEQFF
few	NA	TRBV18	TRBJ1-5	TGTGCCAGCTCACCATCAGCGGTCGGGCAGCCCCAGCATTTT	CASSPSAVGQPQHF
NA	NA	TRBV12-3/TRBV12-4	TRBJ1-2	TGTGCCAGCAGTCCCCCGGGAGTCCTTAGGGGCTATGGCTACACCTTC	CASSPPGVLRGYGYTF
NA	TRBD1	TRBV19	TRBJ2-7	TGTGCCAGTAGTGCTAGACAGGGAGCCTACGAGCAGTACTTC	CASSARQGAYEQYF
NA	TRBD1	TRBV7-2	TRBJ1-5	TGTGCCAGCAGCGCGGGGACAGTTGGAAATCAGCCCCAGCATTTT	CASSAGTVGNQPQHF
NA	NA	TRBV4-1	TRBJ2-5	TGCGCCAGCAGCCCGATAGGGGGGGGCCGCCAAGAGACCCAGTACTTC	CASSPIGGGRQETQYF
few	TRBD1	TRBV24-1	TRBJ1-1	TGTGCCACCAGTGACAGGGGGGGTGAAGCTTTCTTT	CATSDRGGEAFF
NA	TRBD1	TRBV6-5	TRBJ1-1	TGTGCCAGCAGAAAGACAGGGAGGGACACTGAAGCTTTCTTT	CASRKTGRDTEAFF
NA	NA	TRBV18	TRBJ2-7	TGTGCCAGCTCCCCCGGAGGGACCCTAAGGGCCTACGAGCAGTACTTC	CASSPGGTLRAYEQYF
few	NA	TRBV5-1	TRBJ2-2	TGCGCCAGCAGCCCCATGACGGCGAACACCGGGGAGCTGTTTTTT	CASSPMTANTGELFF
NA	NA	TRBV19	TRBJ2-1	TGTGCCAGTACCCCGACAGATTATTACAATGAGCAGTTCTTC	CASTPTDYYNEQFF
NA	TRBD1	TRBV19	TRBJ1-2	TGTGCCAGTAGTAGGGGACAGAGCAACTATGGCTACACCTTC	CASSRGQSNYGYTF
NA	NA	TRBV7-9	TRBJ2-7	TGTGCCAGCAGCCCCTACTTGGTCTCAGCGTTAACCGAAGAGCAGTACTTC	CASSPYLVSALTEEQYF